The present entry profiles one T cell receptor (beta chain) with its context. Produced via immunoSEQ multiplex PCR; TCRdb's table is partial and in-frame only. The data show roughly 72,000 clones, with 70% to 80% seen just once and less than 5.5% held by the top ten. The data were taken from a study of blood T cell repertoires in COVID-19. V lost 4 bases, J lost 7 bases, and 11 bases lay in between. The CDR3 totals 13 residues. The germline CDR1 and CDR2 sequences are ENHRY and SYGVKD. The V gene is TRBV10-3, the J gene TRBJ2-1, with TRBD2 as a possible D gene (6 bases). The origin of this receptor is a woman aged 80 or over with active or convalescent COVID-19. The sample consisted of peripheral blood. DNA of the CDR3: TGTGCCATCAGTGGGAGGGTAGGAAATGAGCAGTTCTTC. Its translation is CAISGRVGNEQFF.